The sequence of this T cell receptor beta chain was determined in a study of shared clonotypes between healthy human individuals. Study in general: Each donor had three CD4 naive, three CD4 memory, two CD8 naive and one CD8 memory plate.

Study-wide points: Enrolling few donors narrowed the genetic and exposure-history diversity that was represented.

As processed by the authors: With immunoSEQ giving junction-only sequences and no quality scores, filtering differed. The protocol was immunoSEQ multiplex PCR, while the TCRdb copy is restricted to in-frame clones and leaves out a portion. The V and J calls and the clone size are those of that table, but D and trimming were determined from the DNA. The sample carries 950,000 to 1,200,000 clones, about 72% recorded once. A remark on this clone: The antigen is unknown.

Per germline, CDR1 MNHNS and CDR2 SASEGT. This CDR3 is 12 amino acids long. V was cut by 1 base and J by 2 bases, with 3 bases left in between. The chain links TRBV6-1 to TRBJ2-7, with no clear D. This TCR derives from a man in his late teens or twenties in good health. Some clones in this sample may be carry-over from other donors' samples. The material sequenced was memory CD4+ T cells from PBMCs. The subset here: CD45RA-negative fraction. CDR3 nucleotide sequence: TGTGCCAGCAGTGAAGGGACCTACGAGCAGTACTTC. It is translated as CASSEGTYEQYF.